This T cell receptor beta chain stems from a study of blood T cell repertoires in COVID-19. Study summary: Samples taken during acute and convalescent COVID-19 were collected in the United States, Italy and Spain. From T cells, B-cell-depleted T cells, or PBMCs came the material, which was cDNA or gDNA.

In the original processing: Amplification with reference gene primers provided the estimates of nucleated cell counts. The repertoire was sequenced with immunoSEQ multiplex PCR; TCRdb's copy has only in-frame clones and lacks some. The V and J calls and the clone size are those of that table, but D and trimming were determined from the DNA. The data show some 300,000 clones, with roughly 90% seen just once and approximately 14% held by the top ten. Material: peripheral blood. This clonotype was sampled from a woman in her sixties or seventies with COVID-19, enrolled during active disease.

In DNA, the CDR3 is TGTGCCAGCAGCTTCGGGACTAGCGGGGGGGCCCTGGAGACCCAGTACTTC. Encoded protein: CASSFGTSGGALETQYF. This chain uses TRBV7-2 with TRBJ2-5; 16 positions match TRBD2. The length of the CDR3 is 17 residues. V was pared by 3 bases and J by 5 bases, with 6 bases of the junction left unmatched. Germline loops: CDR1 SGHTA, CDR2 FQGNSA.